These 11 T cell receptor beta chains were all obtained from the same sample, sequenced in a study of CD8 T cells in Susac syndrome. Random hexamers were used to reverse transcribe roughly 0.45 to 1 ug of RNA. In TCRdb, the immunoSEQ multiplex PCR reads were re-called with MiXCR into one record per CDR3 protein. The sample records under 85,000 distinct CDR3 sequences, roughly 94% being singletons. Sequenced input: CD8+ T cells from PBMCs. The receptors come from a human donor with Susac syndrome.

DNA for the CDR3: TGCGCCAGCAGCTCCACAGGGGAACGATACGAGCAGTACTTC. This gives the protein CASSSTGERYEQYF. The V and J genes are TRBV5-1 and TRBJ2-7; 7 bases map to TRBD1. Germline values: CDR1 SGHRS, CDR2 YFSETQ. The CDR3 runs 14 residues. The ends lost 3 bases at V and 4 bases at J; junction bases unmatched: 7.

J is TRBJ1-6 and V is TRBV27, with 10 bases aligning to TRBD1. Germline V gene data show CDR1 as MNHEY and CDR2 as SMNVEV (reference sequence). The ends lost 6 bases at V and 10 bases at J; junction bases unmatched: 9. The CDR3 extends over 15 amino acids. The CDR3 DNA is TGTGCCAGCAGGAAGACAGGGGGCCTGGCATCACCCCTCCACTTT. Residues: CASRKTGGLASPLHF.

For the CDR3, the DNA is TGTGCCAGCAGTTTATTGTCCTACGAGCAGTACTTC. It codes for CASSLLSYEQYF. This chain connects TRBV12-3 or TRBV12-4 to TRBJ2-7; D call uncertain. This CDR3 is 12 amino acids long. The germline V and J ends were trimmed by 2 bases and 1 base, with 3 bases remaining between them.

This CDR3 reads CASSESIDLRELFSDEQYF. The CDR3, as DNA: TGTGCCAGCAGTGAATCCATTGATTTGCGGGAGCTATTTTCCGACGAGCAGTACTTC. The rearrangement uses TRBV2 and TRBJ2-7, with TRBD2 matching over 7 bases. The germline V gene has CDR1 SNHLY and CDR2 FYNNEI. Germline trimming cut 2 bases from V and 5 bases from J; bases unmatched to any gene: 21. The CDR3 sequence is 19 residues long.

Written as DNA, the CDR3 is TGTGCCAGCAGTTTAGACTCAGTGACCGTCTACAATGAGCAGTTCTTC. It yields the protein CASSLDSVTVYNEQFF. The chain couples TRBV27 to TRBJ2-1; D is uncertain. Trimming cost V 2 bases and J 3 bases, with 14 bases left between them. Germline V lookup: CDR1 MNHEY, CDR2 SMNVEV (reference sequence). The CDR3 is 16 amino acids.

The chain links TRBV27 to TRBJ2-7; the D gene is possibly TRBD2 (5 bases). CDR3 length: 14 amino acids. Germline CDR1 reads MNHEY; CDR2 reads SMNVEV (reference sequence). Trimming left V 0 bases short and J 2 bases short, with 8 bases between. The DNA of the CDR3 is TGTGCCAGCAGTTTATCACTAGTTCCCTACGAGCAGTACTTC. Amino acid sequence: CASSLSLVPYEQYF.

The gene calls are TRBV4-3 and TRBJ2-4; 7 positions match TRBD1. Trimming removed 3 bases from V and 3 bases from J; junction bases left unmatched: 14. Per germline, CDR1 LGHNA and CDR2 YSLEER. The CDR3 contains 18 residues. The CDR3 spells CASSHLTGRNGGKNIQYF. The CDR3 coding sequence is TGCGCCAGCAGCCATTTGACAGGGCGAAATGGGGGCAAAAACATTCAGTACTTC.

The chain links TRBV29-1 to TRBJ1-2; D not certain. CDR1 and CDR2 from the germline V gene are SQVTM and ANQGSEA. This CDR3 comprises 13 residues. V was shortened by 5 bases and J by 0 bases, with 10 bases between the two germline ends. The chain's CDR3 is CSVIQETNYGYTF. The CDR3 coding sequence is TGCAGCGTTATTCAGGAAACTAACTATGGCTACACCTTC.

The rearrangement joins TRBV25-1 to TRBJ2-2; D is possibly TRBD1 (6 bases). Looked up from germline, CDR1 is MGHDK and CDR2 is SYGVNS. The CDR3 runs 19 residues. The V end lost 1 base, the J end lost 6 bases, and 24 bases lay between the germline ends. The CDR3 DNA reads as TGTGCCAGCAGTGAATTCCACCCCCGAGCAGGGGCCGGGGCCGGGGAGCTGTTTTTT. It specifies CASSEFHPRAGAGAGELFF.

The chain has TRBV12-3 or TRBV12-4 and TRBJ2-3, with D unclear. V shed 0 bases and J shed 3 bases, with 7 bases lying between them. The CDR3 covers 14 residues. CDR3 in DNA: TGTGCCAGCAGTTTAGCTATTGGGACAGATACGCAGTATTTT. It yields the protein CASSLAIGTDTQYF.

This clonotype was counted once. The rearrangement links TRBV25-1 to TRBJ1-6; 8 positions agree with TRBD1. Germline V gene lookup returns CDR1 MGHDK and CDR2 SYGVNS. CDR3 length: 15 amino acids. V lost 1 base to trimming and J lost 9 bases; unmatched junction nucleotides: 5. The CDR3 region has the DNA TGTGCCAGCAGTGAATCGGACAGGGAGGGTTCACCCCTCCACTTT. Amino acids: CASSESDREGSPLHF.